This is a list of T cell receptor beta chains from one sample in a study of cytomegalovirus exposure and HLA in healthy donors. Measured with immunoSEQ multiplex PCR; TCRdb has only the in-frame clones, and not every one. The table includes some 150,000 clones, 76% detected once. The specimen sequenced was PBMCs. These receptors were taken from a man aged 60-69 years in good health and CMV-seronegative. Both conserved end residues are part of each CDR3. D genes are given only for firm matches. Clone sizes are given selectively: once, few, many, or a class where the clone is expanded.

D gene	J gene	clone size	CDR3 length	V gene	CDR3 DNA	CDR3 protein
TRBD2	TRBJ2-1	few	16	TRBV5-4	TGTGCCAGCACCCCCGGGGGACTAGCGGGGGGGCGCGAGCAGTTCTTC	CASTPGGLAGGREQFF
TRBD2	TRBJ2-7	.	14	TRBV18	TGTGCCAGCTGTGGTGTTGGACTAGACAACGAGCAGTACTTC	CASCGVGLDNEQYF
.	TRBJ2-3	.	14	TRBV19	TGTGCCAGTAGCCTTGGGGGGGCCACAGATACGCAGTATTTT	CASSLGGATDTQYF
TRBD1	TRBJ1-2	.	14	TRBV11-2	TGTGCCAGCAGGCCGGACAGGGTGTCCTATGGCTACACCTTC	CASRPDRVSYGYTF
TRBD1	TRBJ2-4	few	15	TRBV6-1	TGTGCCAGCAGAATACAGGGGGCGGCCAAAAACATTCAGTACTTC	CASRIQGAAKNIQYF
TRBD1	TRBJ2-2	.	17	TRBV19	TGTGCCAGTAGTATGGGTATACAGGGGCCCAGGACCGGGGAGCTGTTTTTT	CASSMGIQGPRTGELFF
TRBD1	TRBJ1-6	once	18	TRBV5-5	TGTGCCAGCAGCTTGGCCGGTTCCGGGACAGGGCGAAATTCACCCCTCCACTTT	CASSLAGSGTGRNSPLHF
TRBD1	TRBJ2-7	.	16	TRBV7-9	TGTTCCAGCAGCCTCCTTTTCGGGACAGACACCGAGGAGCAGTACTTC	CSSSLLFGTDTEEQYF
TRBD2	TRBJ2-7	.	16	TRBV7-2	TGTGCCAGCAGCTTAGCGCTGGCTAGCGGAGCCTACGAGCAGTACTTC	CASSLALASGAYEQYF
TRBD1	TRBJ1-3	.	15	TRBV28	TGTGCCAGCAGAAGACAGGGGGTGGGTGGAAACACCATATATTTT	CASRRQGVGGNTIYF
TRBD1	TRBJ2-7	.	14	TRBV2	TGTGCCAGCACCCTGACAGGGTCATGGGGCGAGCAGTACTTC	CASTLTGSWGEQYF
.	TRBJ2-3	.	14	TRBV7-2	TGTGCCAGCAGCCAGCGGACCTGGCCAGATACGCAGTATTTT	CASSQRTWPDTQYF
TRBD1	TRBJ2-3	.	18	TRBV4-1	TGCGCCAGCAGCCATTCGCCGGGACAGGGTACTAGAACAGATACGCAGTATTTT	CASSHSPGQGTRTDTQYF
TRBD2	TRBJ2-1	.	14	TRBV10-3	TGTGCCACCCGGCCGGGGGGCTCCTACAATGAGCAGTTCTTC	CATRPGGSYNEQFF
TRBD1	TRBJ2-2	.	20	TRBV10-3	TGTGCCATCAGTGAGTTATCCCGGCCGACAGGGGGCAGAGACACCGGGGAGCTGCTTTTT	CAISELSRPTGGRDTGELLF
TRBD1	TRBJ1-5	.	16	TRBV15	TGTGCCACCAGCAGGGCGACAGGGCAAGTAACTCAGCCCCAGCATTTT	CATSRATGQVTQPQHF
.	TRBJ2-7	.	12	TRBV7-2	TGTGCCAGCAGCTCGGGAACATACGAGCAGTACTTC	CASSSGTYEQYF
.	TRBJ1-1	few	13	TRBV4-3	TGCGCCAGCAGCCAGGGGGGGAACACTGAAGCTTTCTTT	CASSQGGNTEAFF
.	TRBJ1-5	.	18	TRBV19	TGTGCCAGTAGTACCTCAGGACAAAGTTTCGATAGCAATCAGCCCCAGCATTTT	CASSTSGQSFDSNQPQHF
TRBD1	TRBJ1-3	.	15	TRBV28	TGTGCCAGCAGTACGGGGACAGGGCTTTCTGACACCATATATTTT	CASSTGTGLSDTIYF
.	TRBJ1-5	.	15	TRBV7-2	TGTGCCAGCAGCTTAGCCGCGAATAGCAATCAGCCCCAGCATTTT	CASSLAANSNQPQHF
TRBD1	TRBJ1-4	.	15	TRBV5-1	TGCGCCAGCAGCCCCGGACAGGGCCAGAATGAAAAACTGTTTTTT	CASSPGQGQNEKLFF
TRBD1	TRBJ1-1	.	14	TRBV5-1	TGCGCCAGCAGCACCGGGACAGCCTTCCCCGAAGCTTTCTTT	CASSTGTAFPEAFF
TRBD2	TRBJ2-7	.	14	TRBV30	TGTGCCTGGAGTACGGGACTAGTCGCGCACGAGCAGTACTTC	CAWSTGLVAHEQYF
TRBD1	TRBJ2-7	.	15	TRBV28	TGTGCCAGCAGGGGGCAGGGGGCCACCCTCTACGAGCAGTACTTC	CASRGQGATLYEQYF
.	TRBJ2-5	.	14	TRBV28	TGTGCCAGCAGTTTAGGGGGCCGTCAAGAGACCCAGTACTTC	CASSLGGRQETQYF
.	TRBJ2-7	.	12	TRBV29-1	TGCAGCGTTGTGGACGGGACCTACGAGCAGTACTTC	CSVVDGTYEQYF
TRBD1	TRBJ1-2	once	13	TRBV28	TGTGCCACCCAGACAGGGGGCAACTATGGCTACACCTTC	CATQTGGNYGYTF
.	TRBJ2-2	once	14	TRBV6-4	TGTGCCAGCAGTGGTGAGGCGAACACCGGGGAGCTGTTTTTT	CASSGEANTGELFF
.	TRBJ1-3	.	15	TRBV2	TGTGCCAGCAGTGAAGTGCGGCACTCTGGAAACACCATATATTTT	CASSEVRHSGNTIYF
TRBD1	TRBJ2-5	.	15	TRBV7-2	TGTGCCAGCAGCTTAGCGCGACTGGGTCAGGGGGCCCAGTACTTC	CASSLARLGQGAQYF
.	TRBJ1-3	few	14	TRBV2	TGTGCCAGCAACCAGGGCTACTCTGGAAACACCATATATTTT	CASNQGYSGNTIYF
TRBD1	TRBJ2-1	.	16	TRBV4-3	TGCGCCAGCAGCCAAAACCGGGACAGGGGGTACAATGAGCAGTTCTTC	CASSQNRDRGYNEQFF
.	TRBJ2-1	.	17	TRBV5-1	TGCGCCAGCAGCTTAACTGGGGGGACTGGCTCCTACAGTGAGCAGTTCTTC	CASSLTGGTGSYSEQFF
.	TRBJ2-5	.	13	TRBV7-2	TGTGCCAGCAGCATCCGACAGAGGGAGACCCAGTACTTC	CASSIRQRETQYF
.	TRBJ1-2	.	15	TRBV5-1	TGCGCCAGCAGTATCGAGGGACAAACTAACTATGGCTACACCTTC	CASSIEGQTNYGYTF
TRBD2	TRBJ2-3	.	15	TRBV5-5	TGTGCCAGCGGCATCCGGGGGGGGCAGGTAGATACGCAGTATTTT	CASGIRGGQVDTQYF
.	TRBJ2-5	.	15	TRBV5-6	TGTGCCAGCAGCCTAGGACAGACCATACAAGAGACCCAGTACTTC	CASSLGQTIQETQYF
TRBD2	TRBJ2-2	.	15	TRBV5-1	TGCGCCAGCAGCGCCCGACTAGCGGGGGGCGGGGAGCTGTTTTTT	CASSARLAGGGELFF
.	TRBJ1-4	.	14	TRBV2	TGTGCCAGCAACAAGGGGTCCCTGGCGGAAAAACTGTTTTTT	CASNKGSLAEKLFF
.	TRBJ1-4	.	15	TRBV28	TGTGCCAGCAGTTTTAACAGGGCCGGGAATGAAAAACTGTTTTTT	CASSFNRAGNEKLFF
.	TRBJ2-5	.	16	TRBV6-6	TGTGCCAGCAGTACTCCGGGACACGGGATCCAAGAGACCCAGTACTTC	CASSTPGHGIQETQYF
TRBD2	TRBJ2-3	few	16	TRBV5-1	TGCGCCAGCAGCACCCAGGCTAGCGGCCGCACAGATACGCAGTATTTT	CASSTQASGRTDTQYF
TRBD2	TRBJ2-3	few	14	TRBV7-9	TGTGCCAGCAGCGGACTAGCGGGAACCGATACGCAGTATTTT	CASSGLAGTDTQYF
.	TRBJ2-7	.	15	TRBV6-1	TGTGCCAGCAGGAAACAGGGGGGGACCTCCTACGAGCAGTACTTC	CASRKQGGTSYEQYF
TRBD1	TRBJ2-5	.	15	TRBV18	TGTGCCAGCTCACCACGAGGACAGGGATTAGAGACCCAGTACTTC	CASSPRGQGLETQYF
.	TRBJ2-1	.	16	TRBV10-2	TGCGCCAGCAGTGAGTGGGCCGGAGGGGCTAGGGGTGAGCAGTTCTTC	CASSEWAGGARGEQFF
.	TRBJ2-3	.	16	TRBV28	TGTGCCAGCAGACCTCCGGTCCGGGACTTCACAGATACGCAGTATTTT	CASRPPVRDFTDTQYF
.	TRBJ2-6	.	15	TRBV7-9	TGTTCCAGCAGCCTAGGGGGGCCTGGGGCCAACGTCCTGACTTTC	CSSSLGGPGANVLTF
.	TRBJ1-1	.	15	TRBV4-1	TGCGCCAGCAGCCTTCAACAGGGTTTGAACACTGAAGCTTTCTTT	CASSLQQGLNTEAFF